The 22 T cell receptor beta chains below were found in one sample sequenced in a study of cytomegalovirus exposure and HLA in healthy donors. Profiled with immunoSEQ multiplex PCR; TCRdb holds only in-frame clones, not every one. The sample yields some 180,000 clones, about 81% seen once. Sequences were obtained from PBMCs. These receptors were collected from a woman younger than 45 in good health and CMV-seronegative.

The CDR3 bases are TGTGCCGCGGGGCGGGAGGGCCGGTACGAGCAGTACTTC. As protein: CAAGREGRYEQYF. The J gene is TRBJ2-7, the V gene TRBV5-4, with TRBD2 matching 9 bases. Germline lookup yields CDR1 SGHNT and CDR2 YYREEE (reference sequence). Trimming took 10 bases from V and 4 from J; bases not matched to a gene: 9. This CDR3 is built from 13 residues.

The chain couples TRBV5-4 to TRBJ2-5; 8 bases fit TRBD2. The CDR3 has 15 amino acids. V lost 4 bases and J lost 1; bases outside the gene matches: 6. Looked up from germline, CDR1 is SGHNT and CDR2 is YYREEE (reference sequence). The CDR3 sequence is CASSKTGGAQETQYF. The CDR3 nucleotides are TGTGCCAGCAGCAAAACGGGGGGGGCCCAAGAGACCCAGTACTTC. The full variable domain, completed using reference TRBV5-4 and TRBJ2-5, is ETGVTQSPTHLIKTRGQQVTLRCSSQSGHNTVSWYQQALGQGPQFIFQYYREEENGRGNFPPRFSGLQFPNYSSELNVNALELDDSALYLCASSKTGGAQETQYFGPGTRLLVL.

This clone was seen a few times. In the same sample, other DNA sequences code for this CDR3. This chain uses TRBV30 with TRBJ1-2; 8 bases map to TRBD1. Germline V gene sequence: CDR1 GTSNPN, CDR2 SVGIG (reference sequence). V was clipped by 5 bases and J by 5 bases; unmatched bases: 1. The CDR3 length is 11 residues. CDR3 region: CAWGQGYGYTF. For the CDR3, the DNA is TGTGCCTGGGGACAGGGTTATGGCTACACCTTC.

This clone turned up a few times. This rearrangement joins TRBV12-5 to TRBJ1-1; D is unclear. Trimming took 1 base from V and 0 from J, leaving 6 bases between them. The germline V gene encodes CDR1 LGHNT and CDR2 FRNRAP. The CDR3 runs to 14 residues. The CDR3 reads CASGLGQMNTEAFF. CDR3 nucleotide sequence: TGTGCTAGTGGTTTGGGACAAATGAACACTGAAGCTTTCTTT. Filled out from reference TRBV12-5 and TRBJ1-1, the complete variable domain reads DARVTQTPRHKVTEMGQEVTMRCQPILGHNTVFWYRQTMMQGLELLAYFRNRAPLDDSGMPKDRFSAEMPDATLATLKIQPSEPRDSAVYFCASGLGQMNTEAFFGQGTRLTVV.

This clone came up once. V and J are TRBV5-1 and TRBJ2-5, with 13 bases aligning to TRBD2. This CDR3 comprises 16 residues. V was clipped by 0 bases and J by 5 bases; unmatched bases: 4. CDR1 SGHRS and CDR2 YFSETQ come from the germline V gene. DNA of the CDR3: TGCGCCAGCAGCTTGGAGACTAGCGGGAGGTTGGAGACCCAGTACTTC. This translates into CASSLETSGRLETQYF.

This clone appeared a few times. This rearrangement joins TRBV30 to TRBJ1-5; the D gene is possibly TRBD1 (6 bases). Germline V CDR1 and CDR2: GTSNPN, SVGIG (reference sequence). CDR3 length: 15 residues. V was cut by 1 base and J by 0 bases, with 10 bases left in between. The CDR3 DNA reads as TGTGCCTGGAGTGAACAGGGCGTTAGCAATCAGCCCCAGCATTTT. Its translation: CAWSEQGVSNQPQHF.

About this clone: The junction departs from the called germline gene at one end, perhaps through a read error. The rearrangement links TRBV2 to TRBJ2-2; 10 bases fit TRBD1. From germline, CDR1 is SNHLY and CDR2 FYNNEI. This CDR3 comprises 18 residues. CDR3 DNA: TGTGACAGCAGTGCGTTTCGGACAGGGGGGATTAACACCGGGGAGCTGTTTTTT. Its protein is CDSSAFRTGGINTGELFF.

CDR3 protein: CASSLVKWGGEQFF. DNA of the CDR3: TGTGCCAGCAGCTTAGTTAAGTGGGGGGGTGAGCAGTTCTTC. This chain connects TRBV7-7 to TRBJ2-1; 7 positions agree with TRBD2. Looked up from germline, CDR1 is SSHAT and CDR2 is FNYEAQ (reference sequence). J lost 9 bases, V lost 1 base, and 6 bases had no gene match. This CDR3 has 14 residues.

The chain employs TRBV4-1 and TRBJ2-7; D not resolved. The CDR3 length is 14 residues. From germline, CDR1 is MGHRA and CDR2 YSYEKL. Trimming cost V 0 bases and J 6 bases, with 12 bases left between them. The CDR3 DNA reads as TGCGCCAGCAGCCAAGATTACGTCCGAGGCGAGCAGTACTTC. This gives the protein CASSQDYVRGEQYF.

This clone was found once. The genes are TRBV6-5 and TRBJ1-5, with TRBD1 as a possible D gene (5 bases). The V gene lost 7 bases and the J gene lost 4 bases, with 17 bases spanning the gap. The CDR3 extends over 15 amino acids. Germline CDR1 and CDR2: MNHEY and SVGAGI. CDR3 bases: TGTGCCAGCACCCCGGACACACATGGTAATCAGCCCCAGCATTTT. As protein: CASTPDTHGNQPQHF.

The CDR3 sequence is CASSGDGTQNTEAFF. CDR3 DNA: TGTGCCAGCAGTGGCGACGGGACACAGAACACTGAAGCTTTCTTT. This chain joins TRBV9 and TRBJ1-1; possibly TRBD1 for D (6 bases). This CDR3 region has 15 residues. Looked up from germline, CDR1 is SGDLS and CDR2 is YYNGEE. Trimming removed 5 bases from V and 1 base from J, with 15 bases in between.

This chain connects TRBV19 to TRBJ2-3; 7 bases fit TRBD1. The CDR3 spans 14 residues. V was clipped by 5 bases and J by 5 bases; unmatched bases: 7. The germline gives CDR1 LNHDA, CDR2 SQIVND (reference sequence). The CDR3 region has the DNA TGTGCCAGTAGTGGCAAGGGGGCCGGAGATACGCAGTATTTT. Its translation: CASSGKGAGDTQYF.

The rearrangement joins TRBV6-5 to TRBJ1-2, with TRBD1 identical over 11 bases. Germline CDR1 is MNHEY and CDR2 is SVGAGI. With V trimmed by 6 bases and J by 5 bases, 8 bases remained unmatched. CDR3 length: 15 amino acids. The CDR3 is CASSLDRGLSYGYTF. CDR3 nucleotide sequence: TGTGCCAGCAGCTTGGACAGGGGGCTTAGTTATGGCTACACCTTC.

The chain recombines TRBV5-1 with TRBJ2-1, with TRBD2 matching over 11 bases. CDR3 length: 17 amino acids. Losses at the gene ends were 0 bases for V and 6 bases for J; bases not matched to a gene: 8. Germline V gene lookup returns CDR1 SGHRS and CDR2 YFSETQ. The CDR3 nucleotides read TGCGCCAGCAGCTTGGCTGGTCTCACTAGCGGGAGCAATGAGCAGTTCTTC. Its protein product is CASSLAGLTSGSNEQFF.

The chain uses TRBV6-6 and TRBJ2-7, with TRBD2 matching 7 bases. Trimming removed 6 bases from V and 3 bases from J; junction bases left unmatched: 11. This CDR3 contains 15 residues. CDR1 and CDR2 from the germline V gene are MNHNY and SVGAGI (reference sequence). The CDR3 here is CASRERTGGVYEQYF. CDR3 bases: TGTGCCAGCAGGGAGAGGACGGGGGGTGTCTACGAGCAGTACTTC.

The gene calls are TRBV7-2 and TRBJ2-5, with TRBD2 matching 13 bases. V lost 5 bases to trimming and J lost 5 bases; unmatched junction nucleotides: 5. Germline assignment: CDR1 SGHTA and CDR2 FQGNSA. This CDR3 has 15 amino acids. The DNA of the CDR3 is TGTGCCAGCAGCACCACTAGCGGGGGGGCGGAGACCCAGTACTTC. Its translation: CASSTTSGGAETQYF.

The V call is TRBV19, the J call TRBJ2-2; D is uncertain. The length of the CDR3 is 15 residues. The V end lost 3 bases, the J end lost 0 bases, and 8 bases lay between the germline ends. The germline V gene has CDR1 LNHDA and CDR2 SQIVND (reference sequence). The CDR3 DNA is TGTGCCAGTAGTATTAGACGGGCGAACACCGGGGAGCTGTTTTTT. Its protein is CASSIRRANTGELFF.

V gene TRBV19 combines with J gene TRBJ2-3; 12 positions agree with TRBD1. The CDR3 has 14 residues. The V segment lost 8 bases and the J segment 4 bases; nucleotides outside the gene matches: 4. Looked up from germline, CDR1 is LNHDA and CDR2 is SQIVND (reference sequence). CDR3: CASRDRGRADTQYF. The DNA of the CDR3 is TGTGCCAGTCGGGACAGGGGGCGAGCAGATACGCAGTATTTT.

The sample holds one count of this clone. This chain uses TRBV7-2 with TRBJ2-5; TRBD1 aligns across 9 bases. Germline V gives CDR1 SGHTA, CDR2 FQGNSA. After removal of 2 bases from V and 4 bases from J, the junction contained 5 bases not matched to a gene. The CDR3 is made up of 15 amino acids. CDR3 residues: CASSLRDRDRETQYF. CDR3 DNA sequence: TGTGCCAGCAGCTTACGGGACAGGGACCGAGAGACCCAGTACTTC.

This clone was seen only a few times. The chain is built from TRBV19 and TRBJ1-1; 8 bases map to TRBD1. Germline CDR1 and CDR2: LNHDA and SQIVND (reference sequence). The CDR3 contains 14 residues. Germline trimming cut 4 bases from V and 5 bases from J; bases unmatched to any gene: 6. The CDR3 loop is CASSTRDRRTEAFF. The CDR3 DNA follows: TGTGCCAGTAGTACCCGGGACAGGCGGACTGAAGCTTTCTTT.

This chain links TRBV18 with TRBJ2-2; 10 nucleotides line up with TRBD1. Germline CDR1 reads KGHSH; CDR2 reads LQKENI. V was clipped by 6 bases and J by 5 bases; unmatched bases: 9. This CDR3 is 16 amino acids long. As DNA, the CDR3 is TGTGCCAGCTCGCCCAATCCGGGACAGGGGACCGGGGAGCTGTTTTTT. It translates to CASSPNPGQGTGELFF.

This chain connects TRBV27 to TRBJ1-1; TRBD1 agrees at 11 bases. The CDR3 contains 13 residues. The germline CDR1 and CDR2 sequences are MNHEY and SMNVEV (reference sequence). V trimming: 6 bases; J trimming: 10 bases; junction bases outside the gene matches: 7. CDR3 protein: CASRRTGGASAFF. CDR3 in DNA: TGTGCCAGCAGACGGACAGGGGGCGCGTCAGCTTTCTTT.